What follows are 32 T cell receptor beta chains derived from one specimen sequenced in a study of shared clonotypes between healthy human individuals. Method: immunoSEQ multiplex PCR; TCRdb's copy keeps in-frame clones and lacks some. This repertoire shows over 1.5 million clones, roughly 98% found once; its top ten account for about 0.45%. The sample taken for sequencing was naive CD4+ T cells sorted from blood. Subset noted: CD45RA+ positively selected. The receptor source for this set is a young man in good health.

In DNA, the CDR3 is TGTGCCAGCAGCTCCCCCCCGAATCAGCCCCAGCATTTT. Translation: CASSSPPNQPQHF. The chain is built from TRBV5-8 and TRBJ1-5; D is ambiguous. CDR3 length equals 13 residues. V was clipped by 3 bases and J by 4 bases, with 8 bases between them. Per germline, CDR1 SGHTS and CDR2 YDEGEE. The full variable domain, its missing parts supplied by reference TRBV5-8 and TRBJ1-5, is EAGVTQSPTHLIKTRGQQATLRCSPISGHTSVYWYQQALGLGLQFLLWYDEGEERNRGNFPPRFSGRQFPNYSSELNVNALELEDSALYLCASSSPPNQPQHFGDGTRLSIL.

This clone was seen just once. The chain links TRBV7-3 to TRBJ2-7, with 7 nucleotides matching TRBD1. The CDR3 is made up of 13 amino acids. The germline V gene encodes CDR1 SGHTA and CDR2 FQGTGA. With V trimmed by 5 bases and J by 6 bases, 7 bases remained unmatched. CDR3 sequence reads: CASSATGASEQYF. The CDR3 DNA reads TGTGCCAGCAGCGCCACAGGGGCAAGCGAGCAGTACTTC.

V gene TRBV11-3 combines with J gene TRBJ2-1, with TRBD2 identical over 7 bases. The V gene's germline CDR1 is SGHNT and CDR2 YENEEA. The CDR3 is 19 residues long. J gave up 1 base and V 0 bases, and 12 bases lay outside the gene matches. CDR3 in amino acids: CASSLEGSSGTTSYNEQFF. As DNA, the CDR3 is TGTGCCAGCAGCTTAGAAGGCTCTAGCGGAACCACTTCCTACAATGAGCAGTTCTTC.

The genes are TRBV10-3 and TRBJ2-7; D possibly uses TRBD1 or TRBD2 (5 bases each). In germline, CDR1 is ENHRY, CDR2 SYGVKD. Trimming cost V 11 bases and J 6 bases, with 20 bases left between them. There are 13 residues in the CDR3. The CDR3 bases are TGTGCCGTGGCGGGTGGGGGAACGGGCGAGCAGTACTTC. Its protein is CAVAGGGTGEQYF.

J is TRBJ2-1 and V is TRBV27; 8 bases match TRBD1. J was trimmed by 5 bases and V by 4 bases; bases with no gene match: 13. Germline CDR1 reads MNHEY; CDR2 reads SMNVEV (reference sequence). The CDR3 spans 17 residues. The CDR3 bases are TGTGCCAGCAGTTCCAGGGGGCTCGGCAAGATTCACAATGAGCAGTTCTTC. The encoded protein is CASSSRGLGKIHNEQFF.

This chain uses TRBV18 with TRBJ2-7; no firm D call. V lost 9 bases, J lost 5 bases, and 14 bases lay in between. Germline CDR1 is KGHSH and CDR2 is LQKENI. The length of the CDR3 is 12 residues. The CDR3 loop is CARTFHDNEQYF. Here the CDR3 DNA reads TGTGCCAGAACGTTCCACGACAACGAGCAGTACTTC.

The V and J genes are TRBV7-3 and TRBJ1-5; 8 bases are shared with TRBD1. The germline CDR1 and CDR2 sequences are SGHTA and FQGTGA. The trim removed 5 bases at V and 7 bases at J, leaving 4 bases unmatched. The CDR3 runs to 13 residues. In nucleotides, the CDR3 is TGTGCCAGCAGCCCGGACAGGGACCAGCCCCAGCATTTT. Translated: CASSPDRDQPQHF.

CDR3 coding DNA: TGTGCCAGCTCACCGTTCGGCGGGAGCACAGATACGCAGTATTTT. Translating it yields CASSPFGGSTDTQYF. This chain connects TRBV18 to TRBJ2-3; D is perhaps TRBD2 (5 bases). The germline V gene has CDR1 KGHSH and CDR2 LQKENI. This CDR3 is 15 amino acids long. Trimming stripped 3 bases from V and 0 bases from J, with 10 bases between.

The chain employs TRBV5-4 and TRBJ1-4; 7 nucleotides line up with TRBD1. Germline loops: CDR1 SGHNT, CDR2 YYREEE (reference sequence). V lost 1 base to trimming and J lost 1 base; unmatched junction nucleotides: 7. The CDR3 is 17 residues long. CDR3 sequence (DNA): TGTGCCAGCAGCTTGTTTGGCAGGGGGGAAACTAATGAAAAACTGTTTTTT. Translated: CASSLFGRGETNEKLFF.

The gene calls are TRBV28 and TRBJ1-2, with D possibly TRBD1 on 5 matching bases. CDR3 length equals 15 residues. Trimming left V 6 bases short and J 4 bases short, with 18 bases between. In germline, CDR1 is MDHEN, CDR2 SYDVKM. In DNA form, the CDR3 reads TGTGCCAGCAGCCTCAGACCAGGGATCGCCTATGGCTACACCTTC. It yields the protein CASSLRPGIAYGYTF.

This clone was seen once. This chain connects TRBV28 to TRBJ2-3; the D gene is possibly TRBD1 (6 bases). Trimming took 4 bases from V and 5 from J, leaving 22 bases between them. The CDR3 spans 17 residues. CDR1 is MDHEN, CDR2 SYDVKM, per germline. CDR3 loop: CASSSLRQVGFGDTQYF. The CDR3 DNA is TGTGCCAGCAGTTCGCTACGACAGGTGGGCTTTGGAGATACGCAGTATTTT. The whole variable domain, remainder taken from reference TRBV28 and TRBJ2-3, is DVKVTQSSRYLVKRTGEKVFLECVQDMDHENMFWYRQDPGLGLRLIYFSYDVKMKEKGDIPEGYSVSREKKERFSLILESASTNQTSMYLCASSSLRQVGFGDTQYFGPGTRLTVL.

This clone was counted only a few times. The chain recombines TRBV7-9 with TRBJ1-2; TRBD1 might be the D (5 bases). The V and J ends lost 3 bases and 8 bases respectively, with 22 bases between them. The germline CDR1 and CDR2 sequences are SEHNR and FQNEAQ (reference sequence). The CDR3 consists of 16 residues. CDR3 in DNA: TGTGCCAGCAGCTTGGGGACTTTACGGGCACTTACGGGCTACACCTTC. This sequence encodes CASSLGTLRALTGYTF.

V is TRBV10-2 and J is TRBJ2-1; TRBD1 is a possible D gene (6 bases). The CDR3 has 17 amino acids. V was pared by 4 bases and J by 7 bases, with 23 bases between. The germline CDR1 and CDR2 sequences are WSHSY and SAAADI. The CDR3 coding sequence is TGCGCCAGCAGTGGGGGCGGTTTGGGCAGGGGCGGGAATGAGCAGTTCTTC. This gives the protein CASSGGGLGRGGNEQFF.

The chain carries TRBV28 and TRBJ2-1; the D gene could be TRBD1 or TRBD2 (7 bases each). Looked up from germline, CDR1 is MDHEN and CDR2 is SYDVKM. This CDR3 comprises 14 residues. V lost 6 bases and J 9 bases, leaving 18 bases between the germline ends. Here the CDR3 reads CASSSTGTKPEQFF. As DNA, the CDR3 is TGTGCCAGCAGCTCGACAGGGACTAAACCTGAGCAGTTCTTC.

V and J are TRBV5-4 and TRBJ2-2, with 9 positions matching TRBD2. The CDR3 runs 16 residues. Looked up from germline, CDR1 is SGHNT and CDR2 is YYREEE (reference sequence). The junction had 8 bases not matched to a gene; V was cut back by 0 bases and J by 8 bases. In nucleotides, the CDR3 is TGTGCCAGCAGCTTGGGGGCTAGCGGGATTATAGGGGAGCTGTTTTTT. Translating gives CASSLGASGIIGELFF.

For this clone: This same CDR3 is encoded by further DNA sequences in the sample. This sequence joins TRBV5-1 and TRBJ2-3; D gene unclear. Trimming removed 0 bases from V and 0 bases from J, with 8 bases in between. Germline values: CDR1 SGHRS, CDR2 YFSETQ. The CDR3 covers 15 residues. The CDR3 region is CASSLAVGSTDTQYF. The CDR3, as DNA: TGCGCCAGCAGCTTGGCAGTGGGGAGCACAGATACGCAGTATTTT.

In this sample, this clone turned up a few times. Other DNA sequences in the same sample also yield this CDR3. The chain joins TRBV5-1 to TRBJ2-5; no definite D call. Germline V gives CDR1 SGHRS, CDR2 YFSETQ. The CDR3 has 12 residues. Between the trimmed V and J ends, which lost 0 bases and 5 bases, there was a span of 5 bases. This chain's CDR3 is CASSLAGETQYF. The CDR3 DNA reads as TGCGCCAGCAGCTTGGCCGGGGAGACCCAGTACTTC.

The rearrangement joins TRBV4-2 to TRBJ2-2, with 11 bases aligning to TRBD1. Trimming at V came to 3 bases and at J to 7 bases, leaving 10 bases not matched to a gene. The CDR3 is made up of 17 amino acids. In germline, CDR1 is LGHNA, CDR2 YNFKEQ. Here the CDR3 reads CASSHGDQDRGLGELFF. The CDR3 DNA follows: TGTGCCAGCAGCCATGGCGACCAGGACAGGGGGCTCGGGGAGCTGTTTTTT.

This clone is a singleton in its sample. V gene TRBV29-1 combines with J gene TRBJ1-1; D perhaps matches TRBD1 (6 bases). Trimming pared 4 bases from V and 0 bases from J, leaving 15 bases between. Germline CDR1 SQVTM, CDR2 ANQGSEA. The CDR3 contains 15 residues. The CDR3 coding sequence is TGCAGCGTTGGATGGACACAGGGCATGAACACTGAAGCTTTCTTT. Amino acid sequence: CSVGWTQGMNTEAFF.

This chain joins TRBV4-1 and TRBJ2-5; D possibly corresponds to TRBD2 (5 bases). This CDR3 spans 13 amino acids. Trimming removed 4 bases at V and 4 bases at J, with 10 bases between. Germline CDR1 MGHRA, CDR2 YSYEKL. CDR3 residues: CASSRGLPETQYF. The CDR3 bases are TGCGCCAGCAGCCGAGGACTCCCAGAGACCCAGTACTTC.

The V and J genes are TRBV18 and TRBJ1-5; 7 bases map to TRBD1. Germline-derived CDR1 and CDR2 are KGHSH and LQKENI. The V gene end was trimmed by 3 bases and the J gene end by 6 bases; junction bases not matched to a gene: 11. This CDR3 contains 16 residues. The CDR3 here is CASSPRGDRDRQPQHF. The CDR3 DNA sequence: TGTGCCAGCTCACCCCGCGGTGACAGGGACCGTCAGCCCCAGCATTTT. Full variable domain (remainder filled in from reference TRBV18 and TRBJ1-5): NAGVMQNPRHLVRRRGQEARLRCSPMKGHSHVYWYRQLPEEGLKFMVYLQKENIIDESGMPKERFSAEFPKEGPSILRIQQVVRGDSAAYFCASSPRGDRDRQPQHFGDGTRLSIL.

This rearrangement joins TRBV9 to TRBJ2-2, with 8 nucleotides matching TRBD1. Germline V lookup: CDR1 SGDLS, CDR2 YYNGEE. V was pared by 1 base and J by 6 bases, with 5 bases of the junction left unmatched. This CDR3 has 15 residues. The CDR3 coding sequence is TGTGCCAGCAGCGTATTGCAGGGGGCCGCCGGGGAGCTGTTTTTT. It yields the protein CASSVLQGAAGELFF.

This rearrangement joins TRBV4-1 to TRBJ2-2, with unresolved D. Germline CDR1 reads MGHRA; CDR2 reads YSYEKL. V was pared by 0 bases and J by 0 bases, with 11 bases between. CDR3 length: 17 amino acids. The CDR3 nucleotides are TGCGCCAGCAGCCAAGAAACTCAGGTTGCGAACACCGGGGAGCTGTTTTTT. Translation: CASSQETQVANTGELFF.

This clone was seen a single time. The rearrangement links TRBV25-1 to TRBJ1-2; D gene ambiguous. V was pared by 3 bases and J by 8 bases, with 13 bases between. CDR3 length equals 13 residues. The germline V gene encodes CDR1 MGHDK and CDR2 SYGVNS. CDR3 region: CASSEMGRQGYTF. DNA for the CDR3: TGTGCCAGCAGTGAGATGGGTAGGCAGGGCTACACCTTC.

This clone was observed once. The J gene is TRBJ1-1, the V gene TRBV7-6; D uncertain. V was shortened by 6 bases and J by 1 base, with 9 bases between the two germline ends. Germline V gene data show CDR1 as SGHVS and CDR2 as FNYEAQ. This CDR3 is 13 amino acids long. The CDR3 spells CASSLKANTEAFF. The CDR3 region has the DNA TGTGCCAGCAGTTTAAAGGCGAACACTGAAGCTTTCTTT.

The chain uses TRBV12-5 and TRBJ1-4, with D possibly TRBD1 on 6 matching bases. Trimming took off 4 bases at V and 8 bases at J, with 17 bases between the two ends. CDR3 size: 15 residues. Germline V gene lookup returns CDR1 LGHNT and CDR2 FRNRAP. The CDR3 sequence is CASGSETGWDEKLFF. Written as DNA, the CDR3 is TGTGCTAGTGGTTCAGAGACAGGTTGGGACGAAAAACTGTTTTTT.

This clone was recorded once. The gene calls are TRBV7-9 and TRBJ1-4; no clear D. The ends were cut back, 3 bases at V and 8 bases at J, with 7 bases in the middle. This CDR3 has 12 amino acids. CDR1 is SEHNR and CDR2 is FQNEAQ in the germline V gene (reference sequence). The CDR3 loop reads CASSFAQEKLFF. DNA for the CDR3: TGTGCCAGCAGCTTTGCGCAAGAAAAACTGTTTTTT.

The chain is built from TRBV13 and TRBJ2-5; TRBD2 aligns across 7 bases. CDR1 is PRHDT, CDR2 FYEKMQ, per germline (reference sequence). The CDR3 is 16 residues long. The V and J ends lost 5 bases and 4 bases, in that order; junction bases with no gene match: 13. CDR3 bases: TGTGCCAGCAGCCTACTAGCGAGGAAGGTGGGAGAGACCCAGTACTTC. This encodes CASSLLARKVGETQYF.

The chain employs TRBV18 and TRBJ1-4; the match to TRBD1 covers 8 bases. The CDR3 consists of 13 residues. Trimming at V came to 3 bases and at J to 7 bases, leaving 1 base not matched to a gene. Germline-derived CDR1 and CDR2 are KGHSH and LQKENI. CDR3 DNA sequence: TGTGCCAGCTCACCCAGGGGGCCTGAAAAACTGTTTTTT. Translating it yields CASSPRGPEKLFF.

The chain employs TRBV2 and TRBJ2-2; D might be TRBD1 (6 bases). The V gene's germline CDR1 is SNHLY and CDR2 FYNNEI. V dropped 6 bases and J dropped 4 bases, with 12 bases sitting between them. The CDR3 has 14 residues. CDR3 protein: CASRVDSFTGELFF. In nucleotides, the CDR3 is TGTGCCAGCAGGGTGGACAGTTTCACCGGGGAGCTGTTTTTT.

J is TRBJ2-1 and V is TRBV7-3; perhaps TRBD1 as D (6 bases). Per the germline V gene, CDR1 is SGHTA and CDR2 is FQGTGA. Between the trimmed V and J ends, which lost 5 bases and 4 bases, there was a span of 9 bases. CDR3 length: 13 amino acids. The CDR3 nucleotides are TGTGCCAGCAGCGCAGGACAGTACAATGAGCAGTTCTTC. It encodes CASSAGQYNEQFF.

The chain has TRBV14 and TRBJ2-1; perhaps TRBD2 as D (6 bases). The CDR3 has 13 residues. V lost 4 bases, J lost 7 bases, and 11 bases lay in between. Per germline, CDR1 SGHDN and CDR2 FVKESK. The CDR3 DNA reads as TGTGCCAGCAGCCGGGAGGAATGGAATGAGCAGTTCTTC. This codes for CASSREEWNEQFF.